These T cell receptor beta chains were read from a single sample in a study of CD8+CD57+ T cells in acquired aplastic anemia. TCRdb re-derived calls from the reads in MiXCR, one entry per CDR3 protein. The sample records 310,000 or so distinct CDR3 sequences, 45% to 65% being singletons. The sequenced material came from sorted CD4+, CD8+, or CD8+CD57+ T cells (not recorded which) from PBMCs. The receptor set was obtained from a human donor with aplastic anemia. The CDR3 runs from the conserved cysteine through the conserved F or W. A D gene is named only where the DNA matches it firmly. Where a row states a size, it is once, few, many or the class of an expanded clone; other rows omit it.

>.|TRBJ2-1|TRBV7-9|.
TGTGCCAGCAGCTGGGTGGAGCTGGGTGAGCAGTTCTTC
CASSWVELGEQFF
>.|TRBJ2-7|TRBV7-2|.
TGTGCCAGCAGCGGGGGTAGAAGATACGAGCAGTACTTC
CASSGGRRYEQYF
>.|TRBJ2-7|TRBV7-2|.
TGTGCCAGCAGCCCAGTTGGACGCTACGAGCAGTACTTC
CASSPVGRYEQYF
>.|TRBJ2-5|TRBV7-6|.
TGTGCCAGCAGCTTAAGAATAGGAGAGACCCAGTACTTC
CASSLRIGETQYF
>TRBD2|TRBJ2-1|TRBV19|many
TGTGCCAGTACCATAGCAGCGGGGGGACGAGTCCCGTTCTTC
CASTIAAGGRVPFF
>TRBD1|TRBJ2-7|TRBV7-9|.
TGTGCCAGCAGCTTAGTCCAGGGGGTCGTATACGAGCAGTACTTC
CASSLVQGVVYEQYF
>TRBD2|TRBJ2-7|TRBV10-3|.
TGTGCCTCGACCGGACTAGCGAACGAGCAGTACTTC
CASTGLANEQYF
>.|TRBJ2-6|TRBV7-8|.
TGTGCCAGCAGCCAAGGGGCCAACGTCCTGACTTTC
CASSQGANVLTF
>.|TRBJ1-1|TRBV20-1|many
TGCAGTGCTAGAGTCCCACATGGAGCTTTCTTT
CSARVPHGAFF
>TRBD1|TRBJ1-2|TRBV6-2/TRBV6-3|many
TGTGCCAGCAGCCGGGACAGGGCCTGGGGCTACACCTTC
CASSRDRAWGYTF
>TRBD2|TRBJ2-2|TRBV19|.
TGTGCCAGTAGTTCTATAGCGGGAGAGAGGGCCGGGGAGCTGTTTTTT
CASSSIAGERAGELFF
>.|TRBJ2-7|TRBV15|.
TGTGCCCCGCAGCAGGGATACGCCTACGAGCAGTACTTC
CAPQQGYAYEQYF
>.|TRBJ2-3|TRBV4-1|few
TGCGCCAGCAGCCTCTGGGCCGCTAGCACAGATACGCAGTATTTT
CASSLWAASTDTQYF
>.|TRBJ2-1|TRBV2|once
TGTGCCAGCAGACGAGACGGGGACTCCTACAATGAGCAGTTCTTC
CASRRDGDSYNEQFF
>.|TRBJ2-3|TRBV19|.
TGTGCCAGTAGTCTCGACGGCAGCACAGATACGCAGTATTTT
CASSLDGSTDTQYF
>TRBD1|TRBJ2-1|TRBV5-1|once
TGCGCCAGCAGCTATGGACAGGGGTTTTACGAGCAGTTCTTC
CASSYGQGFYEQFF
>.|TRBJ1-5|TRBV5-8|many
TGTGCCAGCAGCCCCGTGCGGTTCCCTCAGCCCCAGCATTTT
CASSPVRFPQPQHF
>.|TRBJ2-7|TRBV29-1|many
TGCAGCGGGATCTGGACTTCCCTGCAGTACTTC
CSGIWTSLQYF
>.|TRBJ2-3|TRBV20-1|.
TGCAGTGCTAGAGTCGTGGGGAGCACAGATACGCAGTATTTT
CSARVVGSTDTQYF
>.|TRBJ2-7|TRBV14|.
TGTGCCAGCAGCCCCAACGGGGCTTCCTACGAGCAGTACTTC
CASSPNGASYEQYF